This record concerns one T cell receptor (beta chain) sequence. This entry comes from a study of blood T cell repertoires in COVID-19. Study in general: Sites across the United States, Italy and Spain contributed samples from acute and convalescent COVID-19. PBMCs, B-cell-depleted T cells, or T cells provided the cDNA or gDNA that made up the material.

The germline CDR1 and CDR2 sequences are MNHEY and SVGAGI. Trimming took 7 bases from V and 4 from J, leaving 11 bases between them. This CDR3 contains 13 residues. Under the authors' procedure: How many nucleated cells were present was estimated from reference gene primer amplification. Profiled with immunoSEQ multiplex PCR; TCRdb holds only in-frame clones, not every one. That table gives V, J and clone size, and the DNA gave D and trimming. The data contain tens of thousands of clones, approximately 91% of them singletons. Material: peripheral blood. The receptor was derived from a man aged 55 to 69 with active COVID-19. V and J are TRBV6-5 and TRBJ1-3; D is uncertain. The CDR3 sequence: CASTGETGNTIYF. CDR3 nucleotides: TGTGCCAGCACCGGGGAGACGGGAAACACCATATATTTT.